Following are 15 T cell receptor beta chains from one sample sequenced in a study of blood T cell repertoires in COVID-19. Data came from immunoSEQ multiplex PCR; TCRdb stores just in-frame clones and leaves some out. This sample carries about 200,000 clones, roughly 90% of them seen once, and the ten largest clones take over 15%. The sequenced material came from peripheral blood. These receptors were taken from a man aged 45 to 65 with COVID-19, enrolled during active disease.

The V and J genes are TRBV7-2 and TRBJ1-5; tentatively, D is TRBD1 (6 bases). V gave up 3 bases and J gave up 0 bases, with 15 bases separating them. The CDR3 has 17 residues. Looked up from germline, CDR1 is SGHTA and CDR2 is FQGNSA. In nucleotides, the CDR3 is TGTGCCAGCAGCTTCCAGGGGCACCCATATAGCAATCAGCCCCAGCATTTT. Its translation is CASSFQGHPYSNQPQHF.

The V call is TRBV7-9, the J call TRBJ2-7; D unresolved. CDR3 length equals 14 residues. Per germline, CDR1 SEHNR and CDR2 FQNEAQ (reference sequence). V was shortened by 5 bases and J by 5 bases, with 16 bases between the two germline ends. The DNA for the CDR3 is TGTGCCAGCAGCCCTAACCCTAACAGCCACGAGCAGTACTTC. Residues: CASSPNPNSHEQYF.

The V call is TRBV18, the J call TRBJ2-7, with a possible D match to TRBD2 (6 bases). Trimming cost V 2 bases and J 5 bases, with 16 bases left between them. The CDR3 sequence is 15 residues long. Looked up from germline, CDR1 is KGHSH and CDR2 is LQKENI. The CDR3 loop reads CASSPGPGSFNEQYF. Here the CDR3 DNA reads TGTGCCAGCTCACCAGGTCCCGGGAGTTTCAACGAGCAGTACTTC.

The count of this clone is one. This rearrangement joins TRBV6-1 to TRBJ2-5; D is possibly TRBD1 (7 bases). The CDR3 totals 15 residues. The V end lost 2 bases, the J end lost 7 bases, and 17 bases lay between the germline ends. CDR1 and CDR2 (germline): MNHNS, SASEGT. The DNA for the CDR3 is TGTGCCAGCAGTGAAATACTTGCAGGGGGAGGGACCCAGTACTTC. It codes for CASSEILAGGGTQYF.

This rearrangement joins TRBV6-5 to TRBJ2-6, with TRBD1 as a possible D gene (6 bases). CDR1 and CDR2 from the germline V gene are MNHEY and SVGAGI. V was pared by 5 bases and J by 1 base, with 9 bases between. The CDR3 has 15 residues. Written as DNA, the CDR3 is TGTGCCAGCAGTCATACAGGGTCTGGGGCCAACGTCCTGACTTTC. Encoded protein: CASSHTGSGANVLTF.

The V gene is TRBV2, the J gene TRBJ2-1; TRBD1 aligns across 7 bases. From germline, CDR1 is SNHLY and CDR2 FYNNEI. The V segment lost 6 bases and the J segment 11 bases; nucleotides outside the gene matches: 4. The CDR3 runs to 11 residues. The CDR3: CASRDRVQQFF. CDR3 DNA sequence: TGTGCCAGCAGAGACAGGGTACAGCAGTTCTTC.

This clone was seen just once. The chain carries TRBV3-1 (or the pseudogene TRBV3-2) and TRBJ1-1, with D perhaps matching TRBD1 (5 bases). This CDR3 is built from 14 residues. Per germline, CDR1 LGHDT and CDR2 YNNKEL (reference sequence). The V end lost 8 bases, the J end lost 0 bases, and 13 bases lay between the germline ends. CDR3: CASSGGGVNTEAFF. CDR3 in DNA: TGTGCCAGCTCGGGGGGAGGGGTGAACACTGAAGCTTTCTTT.

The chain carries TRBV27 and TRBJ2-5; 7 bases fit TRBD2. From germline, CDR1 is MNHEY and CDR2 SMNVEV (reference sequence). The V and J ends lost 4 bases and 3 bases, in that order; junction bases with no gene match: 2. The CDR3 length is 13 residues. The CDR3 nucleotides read TGTGCCAGCAGTTATCGGGGGGAAGAGACCCAGTACTTC. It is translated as CASSYRGEETQYF.

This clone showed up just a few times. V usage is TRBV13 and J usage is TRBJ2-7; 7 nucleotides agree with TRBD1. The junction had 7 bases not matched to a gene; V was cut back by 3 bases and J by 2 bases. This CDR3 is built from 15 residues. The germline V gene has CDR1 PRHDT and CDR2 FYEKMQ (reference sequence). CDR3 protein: CASSFSGDSPYEQYF. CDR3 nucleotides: TGTGCCAGCAGCTTCTCAGGGGACAGCCCCTACGAGCAGTACTTC.

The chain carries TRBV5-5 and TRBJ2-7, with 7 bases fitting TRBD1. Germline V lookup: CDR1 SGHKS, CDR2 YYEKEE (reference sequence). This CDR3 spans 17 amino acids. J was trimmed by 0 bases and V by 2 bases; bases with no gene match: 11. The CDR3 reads CASSFQVGTVSSYEQYF. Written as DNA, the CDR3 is TGTGCCAGCAGCTTTCAAGTTGGGACAGTGAGCTCCTACGAGCAGTACTTC.

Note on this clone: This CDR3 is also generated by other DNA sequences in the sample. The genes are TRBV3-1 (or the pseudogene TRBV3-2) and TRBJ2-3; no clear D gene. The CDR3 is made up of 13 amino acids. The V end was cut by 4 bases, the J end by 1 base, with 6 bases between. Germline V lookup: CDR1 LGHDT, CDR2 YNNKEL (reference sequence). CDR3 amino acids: CASSPSGTDTQYF. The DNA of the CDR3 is TGTGCCAGCAGCCCCTCTGGCACAGATACGCAGTATTTT.

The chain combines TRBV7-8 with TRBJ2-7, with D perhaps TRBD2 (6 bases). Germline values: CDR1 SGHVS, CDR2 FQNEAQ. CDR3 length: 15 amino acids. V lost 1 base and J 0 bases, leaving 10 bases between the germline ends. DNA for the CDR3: TGTGCCAGCAGCTTAGTGGGCGGGGTCTCCTACGAGCAGTACTTC. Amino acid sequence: CASSLVGGVSYEQYF.

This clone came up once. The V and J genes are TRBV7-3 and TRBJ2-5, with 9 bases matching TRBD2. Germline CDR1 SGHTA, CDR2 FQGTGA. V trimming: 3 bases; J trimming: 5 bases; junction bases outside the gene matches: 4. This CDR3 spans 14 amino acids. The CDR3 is CASSFLAGMETQYF. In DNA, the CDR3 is TGTGCCAGCAGCTTTCTAGCGGGGATGGAGACCCAGTACTTC.

The CDR3 DNA reads TGTGCCAGCAGCTTGGGGGGGACTAGCGGGAGAGAAGAGACCCAGTACTTC. This translates into CASSLGGTSGREETQYF. The J gene is TRBJ2-5, the V gene TRBV5-4; 14 bases are shared with TRBD2. CDR3 length: 17 amino acids. The V and J ends lost 0 bases and 3 bases, in that order; junction bases with no gene match: 4. Germline V gene data show CDR1 as SGHNT and CDR2 as YYREEE (reference sequence).

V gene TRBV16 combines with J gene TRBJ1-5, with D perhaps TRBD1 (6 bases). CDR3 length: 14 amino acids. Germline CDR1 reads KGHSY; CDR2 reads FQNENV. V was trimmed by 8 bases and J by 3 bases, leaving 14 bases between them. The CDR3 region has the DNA TGTGCCAGCGGACGCGGACAGTCCAATCAGCCCCAGCATTTT. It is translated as CASGRGQSNQPQHF. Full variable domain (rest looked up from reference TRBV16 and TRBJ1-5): GEEVAQTPKHLVRGEGQKAKLYCAPIKGHSYVFWYQQVLKNEFKFLISFQNENVFDETGMPKERFSAKCLPNSPCSLEIQATKLEDSAVYFCASGRGQSNQPQHFGDGTRLSIL.